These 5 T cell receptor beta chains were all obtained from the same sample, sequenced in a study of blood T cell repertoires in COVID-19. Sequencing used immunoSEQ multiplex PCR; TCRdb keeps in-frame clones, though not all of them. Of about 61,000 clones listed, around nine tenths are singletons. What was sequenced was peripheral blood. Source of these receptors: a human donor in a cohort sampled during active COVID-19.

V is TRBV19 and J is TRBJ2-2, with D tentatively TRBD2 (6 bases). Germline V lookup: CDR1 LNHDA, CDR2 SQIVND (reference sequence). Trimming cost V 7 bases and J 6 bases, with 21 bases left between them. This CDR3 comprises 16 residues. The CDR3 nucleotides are TGTGCCAGTAAAGTAGCATCGCGGGGCGAGCCCGGGGAGCTGTTTTTT. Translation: CASKVASRGEPGELFF.

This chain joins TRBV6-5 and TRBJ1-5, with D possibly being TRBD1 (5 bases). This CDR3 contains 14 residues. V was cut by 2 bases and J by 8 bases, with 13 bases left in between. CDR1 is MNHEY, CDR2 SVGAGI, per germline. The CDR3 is CASSYGGVEEPQHF. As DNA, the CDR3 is TGTGCCAGCAGTTACGGGGGGGTAGAGGAGCCCCAGCATTTT.

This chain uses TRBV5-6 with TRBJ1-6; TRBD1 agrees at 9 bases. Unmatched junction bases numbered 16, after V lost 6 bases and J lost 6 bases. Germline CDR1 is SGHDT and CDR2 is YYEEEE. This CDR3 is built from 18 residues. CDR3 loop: CASNMLGGQTGGNSPLHF. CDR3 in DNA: TGTGCCAGCAACATGTTAGGTGGCCAGACAGGGGGTAATTCACCCCTCCACTTT.

The CDR3 loop reads CAWSVDRTTSGANVLTF. CDR3 nucleotides: TGTGCCTGGAGTGTAGACAGGACGACCTCTGGGGCCAACGTCCTGACTTTC. The chain carries TRBV30 and TRBJ2-6, with D maybe TRBD1 (6 bases). This CDR3 has 17 residues. The V end lost 0 bases, the J end lost 0 bases, and 12 bases lay between the germline ends. Germline CDR1 reads GTSNPN; CDR2 reads SVGIG (reference sequence).

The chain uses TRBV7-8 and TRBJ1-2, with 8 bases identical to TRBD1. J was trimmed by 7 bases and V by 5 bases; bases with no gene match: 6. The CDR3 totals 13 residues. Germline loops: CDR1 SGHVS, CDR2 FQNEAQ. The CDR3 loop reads CASSQGQGAGYTF. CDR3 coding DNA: TGTGCCAGCAGCCAAGGACAGGGCGCTGGCTACACCTTC.